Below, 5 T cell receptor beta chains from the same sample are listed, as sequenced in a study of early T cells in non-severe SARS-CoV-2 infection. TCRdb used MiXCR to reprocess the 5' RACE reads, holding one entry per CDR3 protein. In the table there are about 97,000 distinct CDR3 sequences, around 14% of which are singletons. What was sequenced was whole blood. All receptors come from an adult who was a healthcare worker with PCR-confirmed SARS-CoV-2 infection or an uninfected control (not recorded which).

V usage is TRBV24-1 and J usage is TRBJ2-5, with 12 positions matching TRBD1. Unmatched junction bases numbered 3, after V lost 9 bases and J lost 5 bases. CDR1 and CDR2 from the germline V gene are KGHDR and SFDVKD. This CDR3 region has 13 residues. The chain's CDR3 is CATSGQGAETQYF. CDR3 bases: TGTGCCACCTCGGGACAGGGGGCGGAGACCCAGTACTTC.

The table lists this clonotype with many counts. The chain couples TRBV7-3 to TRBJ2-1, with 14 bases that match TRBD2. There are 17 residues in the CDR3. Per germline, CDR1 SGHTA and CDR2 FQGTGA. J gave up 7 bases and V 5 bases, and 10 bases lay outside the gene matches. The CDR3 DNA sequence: TGTGCCAGCAGCGCCCTAGGGACTAGCGGGAGTAGGAATGAGCAGTTCTTC. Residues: CASSALGTSGSRNEQFF.

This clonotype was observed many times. As DNA, the CDR3 is TGTGCCAGCAGCCTCCGGGACAGGGGACCCTACGAGCAGTACTTC. This encodes CASSLRDRGPYEQYF. This chain joins TRBV21-1 and TRBJ2-7; TRBD1, the table's D call, was not compared with the DNA. TRBV21-1 constitutes a pseudogene. The CDR3 covers 15 residues.

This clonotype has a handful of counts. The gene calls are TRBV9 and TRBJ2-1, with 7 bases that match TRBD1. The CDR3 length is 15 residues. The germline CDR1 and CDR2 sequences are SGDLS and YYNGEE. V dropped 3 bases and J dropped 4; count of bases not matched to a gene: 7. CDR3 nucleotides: TGTGCCAGCAGCGAAAGACAGGGCCGTTACAATGAGCAGTTCTTC. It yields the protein CASSERQGRYNEQFF.

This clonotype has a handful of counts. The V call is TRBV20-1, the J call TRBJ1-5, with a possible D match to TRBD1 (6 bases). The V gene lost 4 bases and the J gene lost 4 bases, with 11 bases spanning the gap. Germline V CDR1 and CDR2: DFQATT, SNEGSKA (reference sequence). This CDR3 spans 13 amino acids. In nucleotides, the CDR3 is TGCAGTGCTATATGGGACATTAATCAGCCCCAGCATTTT. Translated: CSAIWDINQPQHF.